This TCR beta chain was profiled in a study of OX40 agonist ivuxolimab in advanced cancers. Notes on the study in general: Doses of 0.1 to 3.0 mg/kg were accompanied by clonal expansion of CD4+ and CD8+ blood T cells by week 6.

Libraries were prepared by immunoSEQ multiplex PCR; TCRdb keeps only in-frame clonotypes and omits some of them. The profile covers approximately 47,000 clones, with 92% appearing a single time and 5.5% to 8.5% taken by the ten largest. The CDR3 is 13 amino acids. Germline V gene data show CDR1 as WNHNN and CDR2 as SYGVQD (reference sequence). Trimming pared 3 bases from V and 5 bases from J, leaving 10 bases between. This clone occurred a few times. Its target is unknown. Sequenced material: CD4+ or CD8+ T cells sorted from blood, taken in a trial of the OX40 agonist ivuxolimab. This clonotype originated in an adult with an advanced solid tumor such as melanoma, head and neck, liver or kidney cancer. The chain is built from TRBV10-1 and TRBJ2-5; no clear D gene. The CDR3 nucleotides read TGCGCCAGCAGTGACCAAGCCCAGGAGACCCAGTACTTC. Translating gives CASSDQAQETQYF.